Below, 15 T cell receptor beta chains from the same sample are listed, as sequenced in a study of shared clonotypes between healthy human individuals. TCRdb's copy holds only in-frame clones and misses some; the assay was immunoSEQ multiplex PCR. Among roughly 2.4 million clones listed, almost 96% were seen once. Sequencing used naive CD4+ T cells sorted from blood. Indicated subset: CD45RA+ positively selected. The receptors come from a man younger than 35 in good health.

This rearrangement joins TRBV10-3 to TRBJ2-3; 8 bases are shared with TRBD2. V was pared by 4 bases and J by 4 bases, with 7 bases of the junction left unmatched. There are 15 residues in the CDR3. Germline assignment: CDR1 ENHRY and CDR2 SYGVKD. This CDR3 reads CAISGNSGVADTQYF. DNA of the CDR3: TGTGCCATCAGTGGTAATAGCGGGGTCGCAGATACGCAGTATTTT.

This chain uses TRBV2 with TRBJ1-6; no reliable D call. V was cut by 5 bases and J by 5 bases, with 10 bases left in between. Germline V gives CDR1 SNHLY, CDR2 FYNNEI. This CDR3 is 14 amino acids long. The CDR3 loop reads CASSRRQNNSPLHF. The CDR3 DNA reads as TGTGCCAGCAGTCGTCGCCAGAATAATTCACCCCTCCACTTT.

The rearrangement joins TRBV10-1 to TRBJ2-1; 9 bases align to TRBD2. Germline V lookup: CDR1 WNHNN, CDR2 SYGVQD (reference sequence). The CDR3 has 14 residues. V dropped 5 bases and J dropped 5; count of bases not matched to a gene: 4. As DNA, the CDR3 is TGCGCCAGCAGTTTAAGACTAGCGGACAATGAGCAGTTCTTC. Its protein product is CASSLRLADNEQFF.

J is TRBJ2-7 and V is TRBV30; D may match TRBD1 or TRBD2 (5 bases each). The CDR3 runs 13 residues. Per the germline V gene, CDR1 is GTSNPN and CDR2 is SVGIG (reference sequence). V was pared by 5 bases and J by 5 bases, with 16 bases between. The CDR3 coding sequence is TGTGCCTGGGACGTGGCCAGGGACCACGAGCAGTACTTC. Protein: CAWDVARDHEQYF.

This chain connects TRBV29-1 to TRBJ2-3; perhaps TRBD1 as D (5 bases). CDR1 is SQVTM, CDR2 ANQGSEA, per germline. The ends were cut back, 0 bases at V and 4 bases at J, with 17 bases in the middle. CDR3 length equals 16 residues. DNA for the CDR3: TGCAGCGTTGAAGATCGTTCGGCAGGGCATTCAGATACGCAGTATTTT. Translating gives CSVEDRSAGHSDTQYF.

The gene calls are TRBV19 and TRBJ2-7; D uncertain. This CDR3 is 14 amino acids long. V was shortened by 3 bases and J by 0 bases, with 9 bases between the two germline ends. Germline V gives CDR1 LNHDA, CDR2 SQIVND (reference sequence). The CDR3 nucleotides read TGTGCCAGTAGTATGAGCGCTATCTCCTACGAGCAGTACTTC. Amino acid sequence: CASSMSAISYEQYF.

This clone is a singleton in its sample. V gene TRBV28 combines with J gene TRBJ1-4, with 7 nucleotides matching TRBD1. The J segment lost 7 bases and the V segment lost 10 bases, leaving 6 bases of the junction unmatched. The CDR3 contains 12 residues. Germline lookup yields CDR1 MDHEN and CDR2 SYDVKM. The CDR3 nucleotides read TGTGCCACCGTGACAGGGTTTGAAAAACTGTTTTTT. This codes for CATVTGFEKLFF.

The chain carries TRBV4-3 and TRBJ2-7; D is unclear. Germline values: CDR1 LGHNA, CDR2 YSLEER. The V and J ends lost 3 bases and 0 bases respectively, with 12 bases between them. This CDR3 has 15 residues. CDR3 in amino acids: CASSQRASSSYEQYF. The CDR3 nucleotides read TGCGCCAGCAGCCAGAGAGCGAGCAGCTCCTACGAGCAGTACTTC.

The chain uses TRBV28 and TRBJ2-7; 9 nucleotides line up with TRBD2. The germline CDR1 and CDR2 sequences are MDHEN and SYDVKM. CDR3 length: 15 amino acids. After removal of 1 base from V and 3 bases from J, the junction contained 4 bases not matched to a gene. In nucleotides, the CDR3 is TGTGCCAGCAGTTTATATCCTAGCGGGAACTACGAGCAGTACTTC. It translates to CASSLYPSGNYEQYF.

V and J are TRBV27 and TRBJ2-5; a weak D match, TRBD2 (5 bases). V lost 4 bases and J lost 2, with 17 bases in between. The CDR3 is 16 amino acids. Germline assignment: CDR1 MNHEY and CDR2 SMNVEV (reference sequence). The CDR3 DNA is TGTGCCAGCAGTTCCTTCAGACGGGGAGATCAAGAGACCCAGTACTTC. It translates to CASSSFRRGDQETQYF.

A word on this clone: This sample also contains other DNA sequences that code for the same CDR3. CDR3 sequence (DNA): TGTGCCAGCAGCCGGACAGTCAATCAGCCCCAGCATTTT. Translated, it gives CASSRTVNQPQHF. The chain is built from TRBV6-5 and TRBJ1-5, with a possible D match to TRBD1 (6 bases). CDR1 is MNHEY, CDR2 SVGAGI, per germline. There are 13 residues in the CDR3. Trimming pared 6 bases from V and 3 bases from J, leaving 9 bases between.

The J gene is TRBJ1-2, the V gene TRBV10-3, with 8 bases that match TRBD1. V gave up 3 bases and J gave up 4 bases; unmatched junction bases: 1. Germline CDR1 and CDR2: ENHRY and SYGVKD. The CDR3 length is 13 residues. Here the CDR3 reads CAISDTGGYGYTF. In DNA, the CDR3 is TGTGCCATCAGTGACACAGGGGGCTATGGCTACACCTTC.

This clone was recorded only once. The identical CDR3 is also encoded by other nucleotide sequences in the sample. The rearrangement links TRBV5-1 to TRBJ2-7, with D possibly being TRBD2 (7 bases). The CDR3 is 14 amino acids. Germline V gene sequence: CDR1 SGHRS, CDR2 YFSETQ. Trimming took 0 bases from V and 2 from J, leaving 9 bases between them. For the CDR3, the DNA is TGCGCCAGCAGCTTGGCCGGGGGGCCCTACGAGCAGTACTTC. It encodes CASSLAGGPYEQYF. The full variable domain, in which reference TRBV5-1 and TRBJ2-7 provide the parts outside the CDR3, is KAGVTQTPRYLIKTRGQQVTLSCSPISGHRSVSWYQQTPGQGLQFLFEYFSETQRNKGNFPGRFSGRQFSNSRSEMNVSTLELGDSALYLCASSLAGGPYEQYFGPGTRLTVT.

The chain recombines TRBV4-2 with TRBJ1-6; D unclear. Germline values: CDR1 LGHNA, CDR2 YNFKEQ. Trimming left V 0 bases short and J 0 bases short, with 15 bases between. CDR3 length equals 19 residues. This chain's CDR3 is CASSQDLGLESSYNSPLHF. The CDR3, as DNA: TGTGCCAGCAGCCAAGATCTTGGCCTAGAAAGCTCCTATAATTCACCCCTCCACTTT.

A note on this clone: This sample also contains other DNA sequences that code for the same CDR3. The V gene is TRBV28, the J gene TRBJ1-5, with a weak D call TRBD1 (6 bases). Germline CDR1 is MDHEN and CDR2 is SYDVKM. There are 14 residues in the CDR3. V lost 2 bases to trimming and J lost 4 bases, with 9 bases between them. The CDR3 protein is CASSLVQGNQPQHF. The CDR3 DNA sequence: TGTGCCAGCAGTTTAGTCCAGGGGAATCAGCCCCAGCATTTT.